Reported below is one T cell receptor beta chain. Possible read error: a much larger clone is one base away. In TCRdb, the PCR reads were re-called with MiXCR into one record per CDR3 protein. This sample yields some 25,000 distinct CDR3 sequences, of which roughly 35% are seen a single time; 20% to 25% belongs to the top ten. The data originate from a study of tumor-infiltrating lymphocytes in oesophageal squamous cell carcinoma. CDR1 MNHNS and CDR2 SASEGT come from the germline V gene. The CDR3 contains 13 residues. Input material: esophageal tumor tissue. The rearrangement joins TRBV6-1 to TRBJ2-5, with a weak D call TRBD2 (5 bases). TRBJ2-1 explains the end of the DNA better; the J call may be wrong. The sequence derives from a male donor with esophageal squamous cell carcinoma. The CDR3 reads CASSLPDGGEQFF. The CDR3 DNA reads TGTGCCAGCAGCCTCCCGGATGGAGGAGAGCAGTTCTTC.